The clone carrying this T cell receptor (beta chain) was picked up one time. Its antigen is still unknown. TCRdb keeps only in-frame clones here, not all; method: immunoSEQ multiplex PCR. Here the sample spans hundreds of thousands of clones, about three quarters being singletons. This sample is drawn from a study of cytotoxic CD8 clonotypes in ibrutinib-treated CLL. Study information: Productive templates averaged about 230,000 per sample, and productive rearrangements some 96,000. Points from the study as a whole: Clonality was higher at baseline than in age-matched healthy donors and tracked circulating CD8+ T-cell counts.

The sequencing used PBMCs, collected after 12 months of ibrutinib treatment. This TCR was sampled from a human donor with chronic lymphocytic leukemia.

CDR3 in DNA: TGCAGCGTTGACTTCGGCCTCGCTGAAGCTTTCTTT. This sequence encodes CSVDFGLAEAFF. The gene calls are TRBV29-1 and TRBJ1-1; D is unclear. CDR3 length: 12 residues. Germline values: CDR1 SQVTM, CDR2 ANQGSEA. V lost 3 bases to trimming and J lost 6 bases, with 11 bases between them.